One and the same sample provided the 25 T cell receptor beta chains below, sequenced in a study of T cell responses to AZD1222 COVID-19 vaccine. TCRdb keeps only in-frame clones here, not all; method: immunoSEQ multiplex PCR. The sample yields around 170,000 clones, approximately 90% seen once. The input for sequencing was peripheral blood, taken on day 0 of AZD1222 vaccination. The receptors were gathered from an adult in good health.

This chain links TRBV28 with TRBJ2-7; TRBD1 agrees at 9 bases. V shed 6 bases and J 6 bases; nucleotides not matched to a gene: 3. Per the germline V gene, CDR1 is MDHEN and CDR2 is SYDVKM. The CDR3 extends over 12 amino acids. The CDR3 sequence: CASRGTGIEQYF. DNA for the CDR3: TGTGCCAGCAGAGGGACAGGGATCGAGCAGTACTTC.

The CDR3 DNA reads TGTGCCAGCAGTTTGTTTATAATGGGACTAGCGAGGAGGGAGACCCAGTACTTC. Translated, it gives CASSLFIMGLARRETQYF. The chain recombines TRBV6-2 or TRBV6-3 with TRBJ2-5; 10 nucleotides agree with TRBD2. CDR1 and CDR2 (germline): MNHEY, SVGEGT. The CDR3 loop spans 18 amino acids. J lost 5 bases, V lost 4 bases, and 16 bases had no gene match.

V and J are TRBV12-5 and TRBJ2-2; D tentatively fits TRBD1 or TRBD2 (5 bases each). The V end lost 4 bases, the J end lost 1 base, and 16 bases lay between the germline ends. In germline, CDR1 is LGHNT, CDR2 FRNRAP. This CDR3 contains 17 residues. CDR3 sequence: CASGSQPGPWNTGELFF. The CDR3 DNA is TGTGCTAGTGGTTCACAACCGGGGCCCTGGAACACCGGGGAGCTGTTTTTT.

This clone was counted once. In nucleotides, the CDR3 is TGCGCCAGCAGCCAGGGACAGCCCATAGGAACCGGGGAGCTGTTTTTT. Protein product: CASSQGQPIGTGELFF. The chain employs TRBV5-1 and TRBJ2-2; 7 bases are shared with TRBD1. After removal of 4 bases from V and 5 bases from J, the junction contained 11 bases not matched to a gene. The germline gives CDR1 SGHRS, CDR2 YFSETQ. This CDR3 is built from 16 residues.

The chain carries TRBV11-3 and TRBJ2-1; TRBD1 matches 8 bases. CDR3 length: 16 amino acids. Germline V gives CDR1 SGHNT, CDR2 YENEEA. V shed 5 bases and J 6 bases; nucleotides not matched to a gene: 12. The CDR3 here is CASSTYSGTGSNEQFF. The CDR3 nucleotides read TGTGCCAGCAGCACCTACTCCGGGACAGGATCCAATGAGCAGTTCTTC.

V is TRBV18 and J is TRBJ2-1; no firm D call. Between the trimmed V and J ends, which lost 4 bases and 8 bases, there was a span of 18 bases. The CDR3 has 15 amino acids. In germline, CDR1 is KGHSH, CDR2 LQKENI. For the CDR3, the DNA is TGTGCCAGCTCACGGTCGGTGGCCGCTCTAGATGAGCAGTTCTTC. Its protein product is CASSRSVAALDEQFF. Complete variable domain (other parts from reference TRBV18 and TRBJ2-1): NAGVMQNPRHLVRRRGQEARLRCSPMKGHSHVYWYRQLPEEGLKFMVYLQKENIIDESGMPKERFSAEFPKEGPSILRIQQVVRGDSAAYFCASSRSVAALDEQFFGPGTRLTVL.

The chain uses TRBV28 and TRBJ1-1; 10 nucleotides match TRBD1. CDR1 is MDHEN, CDR2 SYDVKM, per germline. CDR3 length equals 16 residues. V was clipped by 3 bases and J by 2 bases; unmatched bases: 6. The CDR3 spells CASSFRTGGFNTEAFF. CDR3 bases: TGTGCCAGCAGTTTTCGGACAGGGGGGTTCAACACTGAAGCTTTCTTT. Full variable domain (rest looked up from reference TRBV28 and TRBJ1-1): DVKVTQSSRYLVKRTGEKVFLECVQDMDHENMFWYRQDPGLGLRLIYFSYDVKMKEKGDIPEGYSVSREKKERFSLILESASTNQTSMYLCASSFRTGGFNTEAFFGQGTRLTVV.

The J gene is TRBJ2-1, the V gene TRBV3-1 (or the pseudogene TRBV3-2); 9 nucleotides line up with TRBD2. The CDR3 is made up of 17 amino acids. Germline loops: CDR1 LGHDT, CDR2 YNNKEL (reference sequence). Germline trimming cut 0 bases from V and 4 bases from J; bases unmatched to any gene: 7. The CDR3 reads CASSQDLGAGGYNEQFF. CDR3 DNA sequence: TGTGCCAGCAGCCAAGATCTCGGAGCGGGAGGATACAATGAGCAGTTCTTC.

The genes are TRBV13 and TRBJ2-1; D ambiguous. The CDR3 sequence is 12 residues long. V lost 2 bases, J lost 12 bases, and 11 bases lay in between. Germline V lookup: CDR1 PRHDT, CDR2 FYEKMQ (reference sequence). The CDR3: CASSLNYYGQFF. As DNA, the CDR3 is TGTGCCAGCAGCTTAAACTACTACGGGCAGTTCTTC.

This clone was seen a single time. The CDR3 DNA reads as TGTGCCAGCAGCCCGCGACAGGGTCCAGATACGCAGTATTTT. This encodes CASSPRQGPDTQYF. The chain joins TRBV5-4 to TRBJ2-3, with 7 bases matching TRBD1. This CDR3 is built from 14 residues. Germline-derived CDR1 and CDR2 are SGHNT and YYREEE (reference sequence). V shed 4 bases and J 4 bases; nucleotides not matched to a gene: 6.

This chain links TRBV5-1 with TRBJ2-7; TRBD1 matches 7 bases. V lost 0 bases and J lost 3; bases outside the gene matches: 6. CDR3 size: 15 residues. Germline-derived CDR1 and CDR2 are SGHRS and YFSETQ. In DNA, the CDR3 is TGCGCCAGCAGCTTGGCCACCGGGACAGACTACGAGCAGTACTTC. Its protein product is CASSLATGTDYEQYF.

This clone was recorded once. The rearrangement joins TRBV6-2 or TRBV6-3 to TRBJ1-2; the D is unclear. The CDR3 length is 15 residues. Germline V gives CDR1 MNHEY, CDR2 SVGEGT. V was shortened by 5 bases and J by 6 bases, with 19 bases between the two germline ends. The CDR3 DNA is TGTGCCAGCAGTGGAGGTGCGCGGGAGGGCAATGGCTACACCTTC. Encoded protein: CASSGGAREGNGYTF.

The chain carries TRBV6-1 and TRBJ2-1; no clear D gene. This CDR3 is 13 amino acids long. The germline V gene has CDR1 MNHNS and CDR2 SASEGT. The V end lost 6 bases, the J end lost 10 bases, and 16 bases lay between the germline ends. CDR3 DNA: TGTGCCAGCAGCCCCCTGTTTTATCGGGAGCAGTTCTTC. This gives the protein CASSPLFYREQFF.

The genes are TRBV7-9 and TRBJ2-2; possible D gene TRBD2, 5 bases. The CDR3 covers 14 residues. Trimming removed 5 bases at V and 9 bases at J, with 16 bases between. Germline CDR1 and CDR2: SEHNR and FQNEAQ (reference sequence). The CDR3: CASSRGSPNRELFF. CDR3 sequence (DNA): TGTGCCAGCAGCCGGGGATCCCCGAACAGGGAGCTGTTTTTT. Full variable domain (missing parts from reference TRBV7-9 and TRBJ2-2): DTGVSQNPRHKITKRGQNVTFRCDPISEHNRLYWYRQTLGQGPEFLTYFQNEAQLEKSRLLSDRFSAERPKGSFSTLEIQRTEQGDSAMYLCASSRGSPNRELFFGEGSRLTVL.

As DNA, the CDR3 is TGTGCCAGCAGTTTACTCGGGGGCGGCATAGGCAATGAGCAGTTCTTC. It codes for CASSLLGGGIGNEQFF. The chain is built from TRBV28 and TRBJ2-1; D possibly matches TRBD1 or TRBD2 (6 bases each). From germline, CDR1 is MDHEN and CDR2 SYDVKM. The V end was cut by 2 bases, the J end by 6 bases, with 17 bases between. The CDR3 consists of 16 residues.

This chain uses TRBV30 with TRBJ2-5; possibly TRBD2 for D (5 bases). The CDR3 spans 13 residues. Germline CDR1 and CDR2: GTSNPN and SVGIG (reference sequence). V dropped 1 base and J dropped 6 bases, with 12 bases sitting between them. CDR3: CAWSEGLDKTQYF. DNA for the CDR3: TGTGCCTGGAGTGAAGGACTGGATAAGACCCAGTACTTC.

The rearrangement joins TRBV5-1 to TRBJ2-7, with TRBD1 identical over 9 bases. Germline V gene lookup returns CDR1 SGHRS and CDR2 YFSETQ. J was trimmed by 4 bases and V by 4 bases; bases with no gene match: 6. CDR3 size: 14 residues. The CDR3 DNA reads as TGCGCCAGCAGCAGGGGACAGGGAGGGTACGAGCAGTACTTC. Translated: CASSRGQGGYEQYF.

V is TRBV7-3 and J is TRBJ2-1; 8 nucleotides line up with TRBD2. Per germline, CDR1 SGHTA and CDR2 FQGTGA. The CDR3 spans 17 residues. V lost 5 bases to trimming and J lost 10 bases; unmatched junction nucleotides: 19. The DNA of the CDR3 is TGTGCCAGCAGCCAAGGGGCGCGGTCGACTAGCGAGGGGGAGCAGTTCTTC. Residues: CASSQGARSTSEGEQFF.

The rearrangement joins TRBV28 to TRBJ1-5; 9 bases fit TRBD1. The CDR3 is 15 residues long. With V trimmed by 5 bases and J by 3 bases, 5 bases remained unmatched. From germline, CDR1 is MDHEN and CDR2 SYDVKM. The CDR3 region has the DNA TGTGCCAGCAGTATGGGACAGGGAGACAATCAGCCCCAGCATTTT. It specifies CASSMGQGDNQPQHF.

This sequence joins TRBV19 and TRBJ1-5, with a tentative D call TRBD1 (5 bases). V was shortened by 5 bases and J by 3 bases, with 11 bases between the two germline ends. The length of the CDR3 is 14 residues. Germline loops: CDR1 LNHDA, CDR2 SQIVND (reference sequence). CDR3 sequence: CASSPRDHNQPQHF. In nucleotides, the CDR3 is TGTGCCAGTAGTCCAAGGGACCACAATCAGCCCCAGCATTTT.

The chain is built from TRBV7-9 and TRBJ2-1; no definite D call. From germline, CDR1 is SEHNR and CDR2 FQNEAQ (reference sequence). CDR3 size: 12 residues. Trimming removed 5 bases at V and 15 bases at J, with 17 bases between. This CDR3 is CASSLGQPNLFF. The CDR3 coding sequence is TGTGCCAGCAGCCTCGGCCAGCCGAATCTGTTCTTC.

V gene TRBV5-1 combines with J gene TRBJ2-1; TRBD2 aligns across 15 bases. The length of the CDR3 is 14 residues. CDR1 is SGHRS, CDR2 YFSETQ, per germline. The V and J ends lost 6 bases and 7 bases, in that order; junction bases with no gene match: 2. CDR3 bases: TGCGCCAGCATCGGACTAGCGGGAGGGAATGAGCAGTTCTTC. It codes for CASIGLAGGNEQFF. Filled out from reference TRBV5-1 and TRBJ2-1, the complete variable domain reads KAGVTQTPRYLIKTRGQQVTLSCSPISGHRSVSWYQQTPGQGLQFLFEYFSETQRNKGNFPGRFSGRQFSNSRSEMNVSTLELGDSALYLCASIGLAGGNEQFFGPGTRLTVL.

CDR3 nucleotides: TGTGCCAGCAGTGAATCGGCTAGCGGGAGAGGTGAGCAGTTCTTC. Translating gives CASSESASGRGEQFF. The chain combines TRBV2 with TRBJ2-1; 10 bases fit TRBD2. V lost 2 bases to trimming and J lost 9 bases; unmatched junction nucleotides: 7. Per the germline V gene, CDR1 is SNHLY and CDR2 is FYNNEI. The CDR3 length is 15 residues.

The chain recombines TRBV28 with TRBJ2-7, with 12 bases fitting TRBD1. V gave up 6 bases and J gave up 3 bases; unmatched junction bases: 6. This CDR3 has 15 amino acids. CDR1 is MDHEN and CDR2 is SYDVKM in the germline V gene. Written as DNA, the CDR3 is TGTGCCAGCAGGGACCGGGACAGGGGGCTCTACGAGCAGTACTTC. It specifies CASRDRDRGLYEQYF.

This chain connects TRBV15 to TRBJ2-1; D not resolved. Trimming left V 3 bases short and J 5 bases short, with 11 bases between. Germline CDR1 is LNHNV and CDR2 is YYDKDF (reference sequence). The CDR3 is made up of 14 amino acids. Here the CDR3 DNA reads TGTGCCACCAGCAGGCTCGGACGGCACAATGAGCAGTTCTTC. It yields the protein CATSRLGRHNEQFF.